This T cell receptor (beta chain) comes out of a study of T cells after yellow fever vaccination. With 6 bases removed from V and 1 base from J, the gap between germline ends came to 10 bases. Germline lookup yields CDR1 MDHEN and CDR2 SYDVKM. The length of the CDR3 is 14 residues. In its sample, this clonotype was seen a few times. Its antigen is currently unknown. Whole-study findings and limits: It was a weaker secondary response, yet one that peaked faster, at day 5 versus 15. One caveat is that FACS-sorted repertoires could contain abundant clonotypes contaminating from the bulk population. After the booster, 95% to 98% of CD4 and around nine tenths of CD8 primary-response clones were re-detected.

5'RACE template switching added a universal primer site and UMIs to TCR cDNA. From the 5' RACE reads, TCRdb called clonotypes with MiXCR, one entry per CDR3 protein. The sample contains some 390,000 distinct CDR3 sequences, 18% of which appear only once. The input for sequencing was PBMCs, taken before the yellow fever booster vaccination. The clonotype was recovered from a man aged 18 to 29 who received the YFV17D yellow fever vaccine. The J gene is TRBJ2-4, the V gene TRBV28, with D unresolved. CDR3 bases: TGTGCCAGCAGAAACCCGGGTGCCAAAAACATTCAGTACTTC. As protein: CASRNPGAKNIQYF.